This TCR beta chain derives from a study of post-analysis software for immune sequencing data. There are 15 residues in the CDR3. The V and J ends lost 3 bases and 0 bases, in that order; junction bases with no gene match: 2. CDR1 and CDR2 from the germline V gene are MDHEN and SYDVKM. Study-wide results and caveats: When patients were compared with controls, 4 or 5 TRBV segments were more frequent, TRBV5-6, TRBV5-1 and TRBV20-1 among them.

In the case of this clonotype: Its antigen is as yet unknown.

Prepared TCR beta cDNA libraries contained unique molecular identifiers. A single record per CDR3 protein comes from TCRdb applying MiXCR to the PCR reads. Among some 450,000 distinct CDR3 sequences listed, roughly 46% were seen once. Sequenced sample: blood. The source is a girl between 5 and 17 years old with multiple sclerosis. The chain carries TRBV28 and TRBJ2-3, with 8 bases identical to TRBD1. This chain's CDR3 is CASSFRTGSTDTQYF. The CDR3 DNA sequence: TGTGCCAGCAGTTTTCGGACAGGGAGCACAGATACGCAGTATTTT.